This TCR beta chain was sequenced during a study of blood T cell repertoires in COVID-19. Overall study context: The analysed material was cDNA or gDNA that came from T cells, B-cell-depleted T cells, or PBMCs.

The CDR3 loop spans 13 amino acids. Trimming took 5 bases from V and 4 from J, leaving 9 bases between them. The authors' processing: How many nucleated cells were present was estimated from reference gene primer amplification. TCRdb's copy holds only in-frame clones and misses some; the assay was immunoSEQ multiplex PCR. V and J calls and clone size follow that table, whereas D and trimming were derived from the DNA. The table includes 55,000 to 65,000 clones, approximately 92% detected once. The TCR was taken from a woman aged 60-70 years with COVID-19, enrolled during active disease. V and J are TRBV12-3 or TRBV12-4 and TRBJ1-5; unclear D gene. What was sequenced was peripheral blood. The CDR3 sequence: CASSLPPNQPQHF. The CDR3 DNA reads TGTGCCAGCAGTCTCCCCCCTAATCAGCCCCAGCATTTT.